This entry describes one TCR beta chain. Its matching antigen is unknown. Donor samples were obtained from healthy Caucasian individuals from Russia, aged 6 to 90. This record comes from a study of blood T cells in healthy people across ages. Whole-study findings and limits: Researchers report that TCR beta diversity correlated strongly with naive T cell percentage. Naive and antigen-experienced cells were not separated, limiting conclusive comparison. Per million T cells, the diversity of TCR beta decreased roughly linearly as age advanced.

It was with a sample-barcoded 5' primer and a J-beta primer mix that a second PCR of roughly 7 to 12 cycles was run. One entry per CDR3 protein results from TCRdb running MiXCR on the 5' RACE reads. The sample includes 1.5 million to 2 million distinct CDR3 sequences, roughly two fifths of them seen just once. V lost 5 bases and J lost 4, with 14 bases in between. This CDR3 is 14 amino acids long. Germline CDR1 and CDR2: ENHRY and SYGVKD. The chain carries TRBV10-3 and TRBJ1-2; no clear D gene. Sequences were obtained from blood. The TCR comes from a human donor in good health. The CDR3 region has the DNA TGTGCCATCAGTTCCGCAGCGAACCCCTATGGCTACACCTTC. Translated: CAISSAANPYGYTF.